This T cell receptor (beta chain) derives from a study of vaccination and CD4 T cells after COVID-19. This clonotype was observed a few times. Its antigen remains unidentified. This CDR3 region has 15 residues. V was clipped by 6 bases and J by 4 bases, with 19 bases between them. Germline CDR1 reads DFQATT; CDR2 reads SNEGSKA (reference sequence). Cultured CD4+ T-cell DNA underwent Oncomine TCR Beta short-read sequencing. TCRdb re-analysed the PCR reads in MiXCR, keeping a single row per CDR3 protein. The sample contains about 15,000 distinct CDR3 sequences, nearly 50% of which appear only once. Indicated treatment: approximately 11-day PBMC culture with coronavirus spike peptide pools or control peptides (ViraFEST assay).

The chain employs TRBV20-1 and TRBJ1-5, with D possibly TRBD1 on 6 matching bases. The sequence was obtained from a human donor who had recovered from COVID-19. The specimen was CD4+ T cells from blood, cultured in vitro, collected before SARS-CoV-2 vaccination. CDR3 DNA sequence: TGCAGTGCCCTTTTCAGGGGTAGGGAGAATCAGCCCCAGCATTTT. Translating it yields CSALFRGRENQPQHF.